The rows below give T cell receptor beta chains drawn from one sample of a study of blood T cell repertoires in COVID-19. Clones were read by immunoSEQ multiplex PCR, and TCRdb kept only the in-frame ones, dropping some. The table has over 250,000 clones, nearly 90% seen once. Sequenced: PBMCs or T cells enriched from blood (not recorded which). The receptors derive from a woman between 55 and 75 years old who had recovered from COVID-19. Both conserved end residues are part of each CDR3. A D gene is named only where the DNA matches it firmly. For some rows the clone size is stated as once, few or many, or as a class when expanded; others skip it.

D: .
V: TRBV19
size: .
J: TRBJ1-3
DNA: TGTGCCAGTAGTATAGCCCCTCCGGACAGTGGAAACACCATATATTTT
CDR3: CASSIAPPDSGNTIYF

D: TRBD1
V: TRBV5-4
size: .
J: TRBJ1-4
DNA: TGTGCCAGCAGCCTCGGGACAGGGGTACTTGGTGAAAAACTGTTTTTT
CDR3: CASSLGTGVLGEKLFF

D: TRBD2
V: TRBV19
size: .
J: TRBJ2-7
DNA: TGTGCCAGTAGTATAGGGGCTAGCGGGACCTACGAGCAGTACTTC
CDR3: CASSIGASGTYEQYF

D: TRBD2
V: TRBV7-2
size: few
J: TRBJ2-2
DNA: TGTGCCAGCAGCTTAGAAGGGGGACTAGTCCACACCGGGGAGCTGTTTTTT
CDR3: CASSLEGGLVHTGELFF

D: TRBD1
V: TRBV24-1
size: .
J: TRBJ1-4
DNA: TGTGCCACCAGTGACACCGGGACAGGTGAAAAACTGTTTTTT
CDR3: CATSDTGTGEKLFF

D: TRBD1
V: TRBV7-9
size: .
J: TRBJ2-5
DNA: TGTGCCAGCAGCCGGACAGGGGGCAGGGAGACCCAGTACTTC
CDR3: CASSRTGGRETQYF

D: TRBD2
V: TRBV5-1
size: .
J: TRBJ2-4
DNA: TGCGCCAGCAGCGGCGGGGGCATTCAGTACTTC
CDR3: CASSGGGIQYF

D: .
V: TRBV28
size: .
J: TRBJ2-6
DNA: TGTGCCAGCAGCCGCGTCCTAGGGGCCAACGTCCTGACTTTC
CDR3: CASSRVLGANVLTF

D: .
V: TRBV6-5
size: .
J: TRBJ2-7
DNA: TGTGCCAGCAGTAGTAACTATGGGCAGTACTTC
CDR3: CASSSNYGQYF

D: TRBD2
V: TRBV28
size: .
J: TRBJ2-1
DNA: TGTGCCAGCAGTTTCTTAACCAGTGCTAGCGGTGCCGACAATGAGCAGTTCTTC
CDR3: CASSFLTSASGADNEQFF

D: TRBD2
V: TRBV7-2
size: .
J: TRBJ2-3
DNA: TGTGCCAGCAGCTCCTTAGCGGGGGCGGGCGGTACGCAGTATTTT
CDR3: CASSSLAGAGGTQYF

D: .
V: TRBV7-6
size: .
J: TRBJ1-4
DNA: TGTGCCAGCAGCTTAGCGGGCAGACCAACTAATGAAAAACTGTTTTTT
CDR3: CASSLAGRPTNEKLFF

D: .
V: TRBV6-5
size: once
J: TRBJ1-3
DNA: TGTGCCAGCAGTTCCCTCTCTGGAAACACCATATATTTT
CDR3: CASSSLSGNTIYF

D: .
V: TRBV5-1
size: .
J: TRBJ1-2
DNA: TGCGCCAGCAGCTCAACCAGGGATCTGGGCTACACCTTC
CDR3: CASSSTRDLGYTF

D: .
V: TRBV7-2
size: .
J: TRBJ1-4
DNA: TGTGCCAGCAGCTTATACGTCCTCTATAATGAAAAACTGTTTTTT
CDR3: CASSLYVLYNEKLFF

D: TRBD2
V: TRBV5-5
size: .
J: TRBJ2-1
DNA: TGTGCCAGCAGCTTGCTCGGGGGGGTCTACAATGAGCAGTTCTTC
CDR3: CASSLLGGVYNEQFF

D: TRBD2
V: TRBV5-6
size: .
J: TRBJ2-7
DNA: TGTGCCAGCAGCCGACTAGCGGAAACCTACGAGCAGTACTTC
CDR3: CASSRLAETYEQYF

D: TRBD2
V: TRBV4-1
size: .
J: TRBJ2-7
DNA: TGCGCCAGCAGCCAAGGTGGTAGCGGGGGGGCCGTCGCCGAGCAGTACTTC
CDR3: CASSQGGSGGAVAEQYF

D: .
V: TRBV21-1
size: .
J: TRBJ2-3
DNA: TGTGCCAGGGGCTATAAGAGTGAAGTCCCCACAGATACGCAGTATTTT
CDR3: CARGYKSEVPTDTQYF

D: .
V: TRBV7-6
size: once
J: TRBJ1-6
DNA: TGTGCCAGCAGCCACAGTAATTCACCCCTCCACTTT
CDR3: CASSHSNSPLHF

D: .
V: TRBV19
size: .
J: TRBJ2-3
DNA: TGTGCCACTATGGACTGGGGCAGGGGCACGCAGTATTTT
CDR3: CATMDWGRGTQYF

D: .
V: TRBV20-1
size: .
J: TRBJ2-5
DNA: TGCAGTGCTCGGGGTCCAGGGACCCAGTACTTC
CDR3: CSARGPGTQYF

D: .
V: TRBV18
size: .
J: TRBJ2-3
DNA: TGTGCCAGCTCACCGGTGGGGGGTAGAAGCACAGATACGCAGTATTTT
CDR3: CASSPVGGRSTDTQYF

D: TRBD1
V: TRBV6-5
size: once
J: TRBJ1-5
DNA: TGTGCCAGCAAGTTTCTTGACAGGGGATATCAGCCCCAGCATTTT
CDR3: CASKFLDRGYQPQHF

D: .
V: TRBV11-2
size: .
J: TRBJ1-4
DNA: TGTGCCAGCAGCTTCTCCCTGGAAAAACTGTTTTTT
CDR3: CASSFSLEKLFF

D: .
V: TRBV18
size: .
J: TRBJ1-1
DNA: TGTGCCAGCTCACCGGGCAGGGACAATGAAGCTTTCTTT
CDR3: CASSPGRDNEAFF

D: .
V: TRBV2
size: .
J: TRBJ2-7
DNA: TGTGCCAGCGTCTCGGTTGACCTTCTGGGAACAGGTGGCGTCTACGAGCAGTACTTC
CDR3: CASVSVDLLGTGGVYEQYF

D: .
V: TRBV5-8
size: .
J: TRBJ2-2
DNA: TGTGCCAGCAGGCCGGGGGTGCTCCACACCGGGGAGCTGTTTTTT
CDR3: CASRPGVLHTGELFF

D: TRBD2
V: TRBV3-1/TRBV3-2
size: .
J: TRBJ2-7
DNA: TGTGCCAGCAGCCAGGGACTAGCGGGGGCCACCCTCTCCTACGAGCAGTACTTC
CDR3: CASSQGLAGATLSYEQYF

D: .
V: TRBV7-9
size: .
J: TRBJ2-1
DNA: TGTGCCAGCAGCTTAGGAGGACTAAACAATGAGCAGTTCTTC
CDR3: CASSLGGLNNEQFF

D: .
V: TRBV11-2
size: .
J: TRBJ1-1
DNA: TGTGCCAGCAGTCCAACGACGATTCGGGCTGAAGCTTTCTTT
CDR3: CASSPTTIRAEAFF

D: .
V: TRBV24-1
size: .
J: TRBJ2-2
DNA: TGTGCCACCAGTGTGAGGACAACCACCGGGGAGCTGTTTTTT
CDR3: CATSVRTTTGELFF

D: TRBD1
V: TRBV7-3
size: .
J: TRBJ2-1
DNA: TGTGCCAGCAGCTTACAACAGGGACAGACTGAGCAGTTCTTC
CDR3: CASSLQQGQTEQFF